This T cell receptor (beta chain) was sequenced during a study of technical replicates of blood from a handful of donors (dated by TCRdb to 2016 to 2017). Library preparation was by the immunoSEQ multiplex PCR assay. TCRdb's version of the immuneACCESS table is confined to in-frame rearrangements and falls short of the full clone set. An unresolved V gene accounts for under half of the shortfall where checked; the remainder is of unknown origin. This sample is represented by tens of thousands of clones; roughly 94% of them were singletons. In total, the top ten clones hold 0.2% to 0.3% of the sample. Reading from cysteine to phenylalanine, the CDR3 counts 15 amino acids. The retained sequence is limited to the CDR3, 45 bases, with the frame set at the first base. V ends up 2 bases short and J 1 base short, with an unmatched junction base count of 5. In the germline V gene, CDR1 corresponds to SGHRS and CDR2 to YFSETQ.

A word on this clone: It lacks a known antigen. No base quality information exists; no much larger clone differs at one position.

This TCR was sampled from a human donor in good health. Sequenced input: T cells isolated from PBMCs. The rearranged segments are TRBV5-1 and TRBJ1-1, and TRBD1 matches 7 of the central bases. The DNA reads TGCGCCAGCAGCTTAACAGGGGTCCCGAACACTGAAGCTTTCTTT. The translation is CASSLTGVPNTEAFF.